This T cell receptor beta chain was captured by sequencing in a study of T cell responses to AZD1222 COVID-19 vaccine. On this clone: Its target is not known.

Assay used: immunoSEQ multiplex PCR; TCRdb lists only in-frame clones, some missing. The data show approximately 300,000 clones, with 90% to 95% seen just once and about 0.5% held by the top ten. Study results and limitations: Without day 14 samples, only post-peak T cell repertoires were studied.

The CDR3 contains 13 residues. The V end lost 3 bases, the J end lost 7 bases, and 12 bases lay between the germline ends. The chain recombines TRBV12-3 or TRBV12-4 with TRBJ1-1; D is ambiguous. The material was peripheral blood, obtained 28 days after the second AZD1222 dose. This TCR came from an adult who received the AZD1222 COVID-19 vaccine. CDR3 sequence: CASSLHDRGEAFF. The CDR3 DNA is TGTGCCAGCAGTTTGCACGATCGCGGTGAAGCTTTCTTT.